Following are 13 T cell receptor beta chains from one sample sequenced in a study of cytomegalovirus exposure and HLA in healthy donors. PCR amplification relied on 60 Vbeta primers (plus 13 Jbeta primers). Some clones are missing from TCRdb's copy, which holds only in-frame ones; the method was immunoSEQ multiplex PCR. The data show approximately 170,000 clones, 65% to 70% seen once. Sequencing was done on a sample of PBMCs. Receptors originate from a woman aged 18-29 years in good health and CMV-seropositive.

This rearrangement joins TRBV19 to TRBJ2-7, with TRBD2 matching 8 bases. This CDR3 is 14 amino acids long. Trimming removed 5 bases from V and 6 bases from J; junction bases left unmatched: 9. CDR1 LNHDA and CDR2 SQIVND come from the germline V gene (reference sequence). The CDR3 here is CASSPNGGVGEQYF. The CDR3 nucleotides are TGTGCCAGTAGTCCAAACGGGGGGGTCGGCGAGCAGTACTTC.

The CDR3 DNA reads TGTGCCAGCAAGGGGACAGGGCAGGCTGGGGCCAACGTCCTGACTTTC. Residues: CASKGTGQAGANVLTF. This sequence joins TRBV2 and TRBJ2-6; 9 nucleotides match TRBD1. After removal of 7 bases from V and 2 bases from J, the junction contained 6 bases not matched to a gene. CDR1 is SNHLY and CDR2 is FYNNEI in the germline V gene. The CDR3 is 16 residues long. Drawing the rest from reference TRBV2 and TRBJ2-6, the complete variable domain is EPEVTQTPSHQVTQMGQEVILRCVPISNHLYFYWYRQILGQKVEFLVSFYNNEISEKSEIFDDQFSVERPDGSNFTLKIRSTKLEDSAMYFCASKGTGQAGANVLTFGAGSRLTVL.

V usage is TRBV12-5 and J usage is TRBJ1-4; D is ambiguous. Germline lookup yields CDR1 LGHNT and CDR2 FRNRAP. The CDR3 runs to 18 residues. Trimming pared 3 bases from V and 3 bases from J, leaving 20 bases between. CDR3 sequence reads: CASGFVFPYRVSNEKLFF. For the CDR3, the DNA is TGTGCTAGTGGTTTTGTATTCCCATACCGGGTCTCTAATGAAAAACTGTTTTTT.

The J gene is TRBJ1-4, the V gene TRBV30, with a weak D call TRBD1 (5 bases). V was shortened by 4 bases and J by 4 bases, with 13 bases between the two germline ends. The germline gives CDR1 GTSNPN, CDR2 SVGIG (reference sequence). The CDR3 contains 14 residues. Written as DNA, the CDR3 is TGTGCCTGGACCCAGACAGAGCATAATGAAAAACTGTTTTTT. Amino acids: CAWTQTEHNEKLFF.

The V call is TRBV6-1, the J call TRBJ1-2; tentatively, D is TRBD1 (5 bases). The CDR3 consists of 14 residues. Germline assignment: CDR1 MNHNS and CDR2 SASEGT. Trimming removed 10 bases at V and 3 bases at J, with 18 bases between. In DNA, the CDR3 is TGTGCCAATCAGGGTGACCCACCCTACTATGGCTACACCTTC. This encodes CANQGDPPYYGYTF.

In the case of this clone: This likely comes from a read error, as the CDR3 has no conserved phenylalanine or tryptophan at its end. The gene calls are TRBV29-1 and TRBJ1-2, with TRBD1 matching 8 bases. V gave up 3 bases and J gave up 4 bases; unmatched junction bases: 10. The CDR3 spans 15 residues. CDR1 is SQVTM, CDR2 ANQGSEA, per germline. The CDR3 loop is CSVELTGAGSYGYTL. DNA for the CDR3: TGCAGCGTTGAGCTGACAGGGGCCGGGAGCTATGGCTACACCCTC.

The chain combines TRBV28 with TRBJ2-5; TRBD1 agrees at 10 bases. Germline V gene lookup returns CDR1 MDHEN and CDR2 SYDVKM. V was pared by 1 base and J by 3 bases, with 8 bases of the junction left unmatched. This CDR3 has 17 residues. The CDR3 reads CASSLSAWGTGEETQYF. CDR3 sequence (DNA): TGTGCCAGCAGTTTATCGGCCTGGGGGACAGGGGAAGAGACCCAGTACTTC.

This clone was seen a few times. This chain connects TRBV9 to TRBJ1-1, with 7 bases fitting TRBD1. This CDR3 contains 14 residues. With 4 bases clipped from V and 6 bases from J, the junction kept 9 bases outside the gene matches. Per the germline V gene, CDR1 is SGDLS and CDR2 is YYNGEE. CDR3 loop: CASSIDRANPEAFF. CDR3 in DNA: TGTGCCAGCAGCATAGACAGGGCTAATCCTGAAGCTTTCTTT.

This chain uses TRBV28 with TRBJ2-2, with D tentatively TRBD2 (5 bases). The CDR3 spans 15 residues. Trimming stripped 5 bases from V and 5 bases from J, with 15 bases between. The germline gives CDR1 MDHEN, CDR2 SYDVKM. The CDR3 loop is CASSMIRGSTGELFF. The CDR3, as DNA: TGTGCCAGCAGTATGATCCGGGGATCTACCGGGGAGCTGTTTTTT.

J is TRBJ2-7 and V is TRBV4-2; 10 nucleotides agree with TRBD2. The CDR3 runs to 17 residues. V was pared by 0 bases and J by 2 bases, with 7 bases of the junction left unmatched. CDR1 and CDR2 (germline): LGHNA, YNFKEQ. The CDR3: CASSQEGLAGAPYEQYF. Written as DNA, the CDR3 is TGTGCCAGCAGCCAAGAAGGCCTAGCGGGGGCGCCCTACGAGCAGTACTTC.

J is TRBJ1-4 and V is TRBV5-1; a possible D gene is TRBD1 (5 bases). Germline CDR1 SGHRS, CDR2 YFSETQ. The CDR3 has 14 amino acids. V shed 5 bases and J shed 8 bases, with 16 bases lying between them. Written as DNA, the CDR3 is TGCGCCAGCAGGCCTGCAGGGAGGGTCGAAAAACTGTTTTTT. It yields the protein CASRPAGRVEKLFF.

This clone was observed a few times. V gene TRBV4-1 combines with J gene TRBJ2-3; 8 bases are a match to TRBD1. The germline CDR1 and CDR2 sequences are MGHRA and YSYEKL. After removal of 0 bases from V and 7 bases from J, the junction contained 9 bases not matched to a gene. This CDR3 has 16 amino acids. CDR3 DNA sequence: TGCGCCAGCAGCCAAGACCTCAGGGGGCTAGGGCATACGCAGTATTTT. Its translation: CASSQDLRGLGHTQYF.

The chain links TRBV27 to TRBJ2-2; a weak D match, TRBD1 (6 bases). CDR3 length: 15 residues. V shed 3 bases and J shed 7 bases, with 15 bases lying between them. In germline, CDR1 is MNHEY, CDR2 SMNVEV (reference sequence). CDR3 protein: CASSLGWGLGGELFF. DNA for the CDR3: TGTGCCAGCAGTTTGGGTTGGGGGCTCGGCGGGGAGCTGTTTTTT.